These T cell receptor beta chains were read from a single sample in a study of blood T cell repertoires in COVID-19. Only in-frame clones appear in the TCRdb table, and some are missing; sequencing was by immunoSEQ multiplex PCR. Counted here are around 120,000 clones, 85% occurring once; the ten biggest clones make up 9.5% to 13%. Source material: peripheral blood. Source of these receptors: an elderly man with acute or convalescent COVID-19. Both conserved end residues are part of each CDR3. Fields, in order: V gene, D gene, clone size, J gene, CDR3 protein, CDR3 DNA. D genes are given only for firm matches. Part of the rows lack a size; the others show once, few, many or a class for expanded clones.

>TRBV19|-|-|TRBJ2-1
CASSIMGRGDNEQFF
TGTGCCAGTAGTATAATGGGGAGGGGGGACAATGAGCAGTTCTTC
>TRBV29-1|TRBD1|-|TRBJ2-1
CSAGTGGNYNEQFF
TGCAGCGCAGGGACAGGGGGAAATTACAATGAGCAGTTCTTC
>TRBV5-5|-|few|TRBJ2-7
CASSPQVLWEQYF
TGTGCCAGCAGCCCTCAGGTTTTGTGGGAGCAGTACTTC
>TRBV7-9|-|-|TRBJ1-2
CASSFRQPANYGYTF
TGTGCCAGCAGCTTCAGACAGCCCGCTAACTATGGCTACACCTTC
>TRBV3-1/TRBV3-2|TRBD1|-|TRBJ1-2
CASSQGTGKGGYTF
TGTGCCAGCAGCCAAGGGACAGGGAAAGGAGGCTACACCTTC
>TRBV2|-|-|TRBJ1-1
CASSDPRTLEAFF
TGTGCCAGCAGTGACCCAAGGACACTTGAAGCTTTCTTT
>TRBV5-6|TRBD2|-|TRBJ2-1
CASRPLASGTNEQFF
TGTGCCAGCAGGCCCTTGGCTAGCGGGACGAATGAGCAGTTCTTC
>TRBV2|-|once|TRBJ2-2
CASSVGRNTGELFF
TGTGCCAGCAGTGTTGGCAGAAACACCGGGGAGCTGTTTTTT
>TRBV28|-|few|TRBJ2-6
CASSLARSGANVLTF
TGTGCCAGCAGTCTGGCCCGCTCTGGGGCCAACGTCCTGACTTTC
>TRBV7-9|-|-|TRBJ2-7
CASSFGLEEQYF
TGTGCCAGCAGCTTTGGTTTGGAGGAGCAGTACTTC
>TRBV10-3|TRBD1|-|TRBJ2-3
CAIKLTTGGRDTQYF
TGTGCCATCAAGCTGACGACAGGGGGCAGAGATACGCAGTATTTT
>TRBV6-2/TRBV6-3|-|-|TRBJ2-7
CASSSGDKLLYEQYF
TGTGCCAGCAGTAGTGGGGACAAGCTACTATACGAGCAGTACTTC
>TRBV5-1|-|-|TRBJ1-4
CASSPLAANEKLFF
TGCGCCAGCAGCCCGCTCGCGGCGAATGAAAAACTGTTTTTT
>TRBV1|-|-|TRBJ2-5
CTSLRAGLQETQYF
TGCACCAGCCTTCGGGCAGGGCTCCAAGAGACCCAGTACTTC
>TRBV18|TRBD1|-|TRBJ1-2
CASSSLGQGNWDGYTF
TGTGCCAGCTCAAGCCTGGGACAGGGGAATTGGGATGGCTACACCTTC
>TRBV11-3|TRBD2|-|TRBJ2-3
CASSFSSGGQDTQYF
TGTGCCAGCAGCTTTTCTAGCGGGGGGCAAGATACGCAGTATTTT
>TRBV5-1|-|-|TRBJ1-4
CASSTGRGDEKLFF
TGCGCCAGCAGCACGGGGCGGGGAGATGAAAAACTGTTTTTT
>TRBV11-2|TRBD1|-|TRBJ2-5
CASSLVDRGQETQYF
TGTGCCAGCAGCTTAGTGGACAGGGGGCAAGAGACCCAGTACTTC
>TRBV18|TRBD1|-|TRBJ2-5
CASSPAGGGETQYF
TGTGCCAGCTCACCGGCAGGGGGTGGAGAGACCCAGTACTTC
>TRBV7-9|-|-|TRBJ2-7
CASQALVAGAREQYF
TGTGCCAGCCAAGCTCTAGTTGCGGGGGCCAGGGAGCAGTACTTC
>TRBV9|-|-|TRBJ1-1
CASSVVPGDAEAFF
TGTGCCAGCAGCGTAGTCCCCGGGGATGCTGAAGCTTTCTTT
>TRBV7-3|TRBD2|-|TRBJ2-1
CASSYTGAGAYNEQFF
TGTGCCAGCAGCTACACGGGAGCGGGAGCCTACAATGAGCAGTTCTTC
>TRBV5-1|TRBD1|few|TRBJ1-3
CASSQGGSGNTIYF
TGCGCCAGCAGCCAGGGGGGATCTGGAAACACCATATATTTT
>TRBV5-1|TRBD1|once|TRBJ1-3
CASSPQGAGNTIYF
TGCGCCAGCAGCCCCCAGGGGGCTGGAAACACCATATATTTT
>TRBV28|-|-|TRBJ2-7
CASRSRGTARSYEQYF
TGTGCCAGCAGGTCCCGGGGGACAGCGAGATCCTACGAGCAGTACTTC
>TRBV7-2|-|-|TRBJ1-1
CASSPRPGSDEAFF
TGTGCCAGCAGCCCACGCCCGGGGTCTGATGAAGCTTTCTTT
>TRBV30|TRBD1|few|TRBJ1-5
CAWGKGAGRQPQHF
TGTGCCTGGGGAAAGGGGGCCGGTAGGCAGCCCCAGCATTTT
>TRBV6-5|-|-|TRBJ2-7
CASRAGLGGSYEQYF
TGTGCCAGCAGGGCCGGACTCGGGGGCTCCTACGAGCAGTACTTC
>TRBV3-1/TRBV3-2|TRBD2|-|TRBJ2-2
CASSPASGANTGELFF
TGTGCCAGCAGCCCTGCTAGCGGGGCGAACACCGGGGAGCTGTTTTTT
>TRBV30|-|-|TRBJ1-5
CAWRSDSNQPQHF
TGTGCCTGGAGGAGTGATAGCAATCAGCCCCAGCATTTT
>TRBV4-1|TRBD1|-|TRBJ2-3
CASSPEDRGGLDTQYF
TGCGCCAGCAGCCCGGAGGACAGGGGGGGTTTGGATACGCAGTATTTT
>TRBV5-6|TRBD1|once|TRBJ2-5
CASSSRGTSQETQYF
TGTGCCAGCAGCTCCAGGGGGACGAGTCAAGAGACCCAGTACTTC
>TRBV6-5|-|-|TRBJ1-1
CASSFAPRGNTEAFF
TGTGCCAGCAGTTTTGCGCCCAGGGGGAACACTGAAGCTTTCTTT